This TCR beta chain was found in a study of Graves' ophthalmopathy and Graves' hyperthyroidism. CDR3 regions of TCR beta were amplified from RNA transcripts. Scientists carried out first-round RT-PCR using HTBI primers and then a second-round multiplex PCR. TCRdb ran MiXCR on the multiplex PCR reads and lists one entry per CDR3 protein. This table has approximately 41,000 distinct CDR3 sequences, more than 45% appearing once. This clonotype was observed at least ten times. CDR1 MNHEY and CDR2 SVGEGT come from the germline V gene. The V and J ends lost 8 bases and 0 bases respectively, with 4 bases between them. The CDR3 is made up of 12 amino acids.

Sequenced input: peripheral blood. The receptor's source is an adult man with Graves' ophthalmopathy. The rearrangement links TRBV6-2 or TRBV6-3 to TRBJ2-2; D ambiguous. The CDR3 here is CASCTNTGELFF. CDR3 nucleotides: TGTGCCAGCTGTACGAACACCGGGGAGCTGTTTTTT.